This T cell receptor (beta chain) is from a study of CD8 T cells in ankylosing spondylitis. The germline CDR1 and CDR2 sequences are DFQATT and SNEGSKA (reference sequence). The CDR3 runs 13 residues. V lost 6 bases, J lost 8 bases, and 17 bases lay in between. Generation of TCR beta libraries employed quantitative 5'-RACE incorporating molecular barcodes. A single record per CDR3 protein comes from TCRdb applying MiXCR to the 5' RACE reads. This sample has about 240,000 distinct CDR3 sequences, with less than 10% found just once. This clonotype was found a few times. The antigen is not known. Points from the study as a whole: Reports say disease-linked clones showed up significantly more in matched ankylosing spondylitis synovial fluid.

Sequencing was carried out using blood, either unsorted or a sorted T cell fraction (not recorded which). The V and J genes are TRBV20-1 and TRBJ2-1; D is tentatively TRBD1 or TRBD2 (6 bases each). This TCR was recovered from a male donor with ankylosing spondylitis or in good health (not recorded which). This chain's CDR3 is CSALRPGEDEQFF. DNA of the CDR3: TGCAGTGCACTCCGGCCAGGGGAGGATGAGCAGTTCTTC.